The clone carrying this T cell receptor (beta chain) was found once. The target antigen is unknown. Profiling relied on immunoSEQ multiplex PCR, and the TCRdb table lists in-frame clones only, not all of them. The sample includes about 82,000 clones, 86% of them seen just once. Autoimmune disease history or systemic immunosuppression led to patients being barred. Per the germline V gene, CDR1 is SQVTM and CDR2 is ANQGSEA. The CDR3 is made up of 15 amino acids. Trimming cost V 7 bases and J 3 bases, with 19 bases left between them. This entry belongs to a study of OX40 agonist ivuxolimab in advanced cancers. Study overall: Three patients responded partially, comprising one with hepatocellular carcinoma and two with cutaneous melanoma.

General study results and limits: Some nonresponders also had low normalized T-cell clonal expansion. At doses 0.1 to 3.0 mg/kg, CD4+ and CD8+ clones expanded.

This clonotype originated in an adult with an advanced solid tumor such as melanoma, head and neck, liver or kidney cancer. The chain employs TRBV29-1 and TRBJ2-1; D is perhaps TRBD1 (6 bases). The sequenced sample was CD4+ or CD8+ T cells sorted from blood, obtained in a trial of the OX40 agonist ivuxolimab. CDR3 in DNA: TGCAGCGCCTACGGTAGTCAGGGGAGCTACAATGAGCAGTTCTTC. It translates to CSAYGSQGSYNEQFF.